Listed below are T cell receptor beta chains from one sample, sequenced in a study of human T cells and chemical hapten exposure. TCRdb re-called the RACE reads through MiXCR, storing one row per CDR3 protein. The sample has roughly 140,000 distinct CDR3 sequences, 10% to 15% seen once. The sequences come from whole blood, collected in connection with sensitization to the hapten diphenylcyclopropenone (DPC). Receptor source: a woman aged 45 to 65 with alopecia areata. Some clones in this sample may be carry-over from other donors' samples. Each CDR3 is given without its conserved first and last residue. Fields, in order: clone size, J gene, V gene, CDR3 protein. Clone sizes are given selectively: once, few, many, or a class where the clone is expanded.

>few|TRBJ2-7|TRBV6-5
ASSRLGTASYYEQY
>few|TRBJ2-7|TRBV19
ASSWGQGFDEQY
>few|TRBJ2-1|TRBV7-2
ASSFGQTLGEQF
>-|TRBJ2-5|TRBV12-3/TRBV12-4
ASSSNPTGPWETQY
>few|TRBJ2-2|TRBV6-2/TRBV6-3
ASRNSGGPNTGELF
>-|TRBJ2-7|TRBV3-1
ASSQSRDGEQY
>many|TRBJ2-5|TRBV3-1
ASSQVPSGEGTQY
>many|TRBJ2-1|TRBV24-1
ATQGYSYNEQF
>-|TRBJ2-3|TRBV18
TSSGNSARTDTQY
>-|TRBJ2-2|TRBV11-2
ASRPGTGRTGELF
>few|TRBJ1-2|TRBV12-3/TRBV12-4
ASSLKPDGGHGYT
>many|TRBJ2-3|TRBV19
ASSAIAGGPGSTDTQY
>-|TRBJ1-4|TRBV11-3
ASSPDGVNEKLF
>-|TRBJ2-2|TRBV18
ASSPLASGNTGELF
>few|TRBJ2-1|TRBV5-1
ASSPVASGRPPYNEQF
>many|TRBJ2-2|TRBV29-1
TLGQGITNTGELF
>few|TRBJ2-7|TRBV27
ASSPRALSGEQY
>-|TRBJ1-2|TRBV20-1
SAYRGPEGYT
>-|TRBJ2-5|TRBV6-5
ASSTWLNPIETQY
>-|TRBJ1-1|TRBV7-9
ASSGQGRAEAF
>many|TRBJ2-7|TRBV5-1
ASSLQGNYEQY
>few|TRBJ2-6|TRBV9
ASSPWDRSFSGANVLT
>many|TRBJ2-3|TRBV7-2
ASSRRMTDTQY
>-|TRBJ2-7|TRBV27
ASALATRNEQY
>few|TRBJ2-5|TRBV2
ASKGDTETQY
>-|TRBJ2-1|TRBV7-2
ASSLAVVGSYNEQF
>few|TRBJ2-3|TRBV29-1
SVQAGVGDTQY
>many|TRBJ2-1|TRBV7-2
ASRPQRVPGGEQF
>few|TRBJ2-7|TRBV7-2
ASTPTSGDSYEQY
>many|TRBJ1-1|TRBV7-2
ASSWGIPTEAF
>-|TRBJ2-1|TRBV29-1
SATLAHDEQF
>few|TRBJ1-4|TRBV7-9
ASSKGLINEKLF
>few|TRBJ1-2|TRBV2
ASSHARDYGYT
>many|TRBJ2-4|TRBV7-8
ASSPQTNPRDIQY
>few|TRBJ2-3|TRBV6-2/TRBV6-3
ASSFTGDKTDTQY
>-|TRBJ1-4|TRBV7-6
ASSVGPGTEGEKLF
>many|TRBJ2-5|TRBV18
ASSPQVQTQY